The 31 T cell receptor beta chains given below trace back to one sample, sequenced in a study of shared clonotypes between healthy human individuals. Using immunoSEQ multiplex PCR, the repertoire was profiled, and TCRdb retains in-frame clones only, with some absent. The sample lists more than 900,000 clones, 78% seen once, with more than 0.55% in the top ten. The specimen was memory CD4+ T cells from PBMCs. Subset of the sample: CD45RA-negative fraction. These TCRs come from a man younger than 30 in good health. Some clones in this sample may be carry-over from other donors' samples.

This clone showed up just once. The rearrangement uses TRBV7-3 and TRBJ2-3; D remains unclear. V was cut by 5 bases and J by 1 base, with 10 bases left in between. Germline V gene lookup returns CDR1 SGHTA and CDR2 FQGTGA. This CDR3 is built from 14 residues. The CDR3 bases are TGTGCCAGCAGCGACGCGGTGGGCACAGATACGCAGTATTTT. Its translation is CASSDAVGTDTQYF. The variable domain in full, completed from reference TRBV7-3 and TRBJ2-3, reads GAGVSQTPSNKVTEKGKYVELRCDPISGHTALYWYRQSLGQGPEFLIYFQGTGAADDSGLPNDRFFAVRPEGSVSTLKIQRTERGDSAVYLCASSDAVGTDTQYFGPGTRLTVL.

This chain links TRBV19 with TRBJ1-3; D is unclear. Between the trimmed V and J ends, which lost 10 bases and 0 bases, there was a span of 16 bases. The CDR3 totals 15 residues. CDR1 and CDR2 (germline): LNHDA, SQIVND (reference sequence). CDR3 region: CATIASGFSGNTIYF. CDR3 nucleotide sequence: TGTGCCACCATAGCTTCAGGCTTCTCTGGAAACACCATATATTTT.

Details on this clone: A much larger clone is a single base away; this may be a read error. Other DNA sequences in this sample translate to the same CDR3. V gene TRBV5-1 combines with J gene TRBJ2-5; D not certain. The germline CDR1 and CDR2 sequences are SGHRS and YFSETQ. Trimming removed 0 bases from V and 2 bases from J, with 2 bases in between. CDR3 length: 12 residues. Here the CDR3 DNA reads TGCGCCAGCAGCTTGGCACAAGAGACCCAGTACTTC. This sequence encodes CASSLAQETQYF.

In its sample, this clone was seen a few times. The V and J genes are TRBV2 and TRBJ1-3; D is unresolved. The CDR3 spans 13 residues. V gave up 10 bases and J gave up 0 bases, with 10 bases separating them. Germline lookup yields CDR1 SNHLY and CDR2 FYNNEI. The CDR3 bases are TGTGCCACCACCACCTACTCTGGAAACACCATATATTTT. Its translation: CATTTYSGNTIYF.

The V and J genes are TRBV15 and TRBJ1-2; 9 nucleotides match TRBD1. CDR1 LNHNV and CDR2 YYDKDF come from the germline V gene (reference sequence). The CDR3 has 18 residues. The ends lost 1 base at V and 0 bases at J; junction bases unmatched: 9. The CDR3 loop reads CATSRVWTGAPANYGYTF. As DNA, the CDR3 is TGTGCCACCAGCAGAGTTTGGACAGGGGCTCCAGCTAACTATGGCTACACCTTC.

The gene calls are TRBV5-1 and TRBJ2-3, with 11 nucleotides matching TRBD1. The germline V gene has CDR1 SGHRS and CDR2 YFSETQ. The CDR3 length is 16 residues. The V and J ends lost 4 bases and 2 bases, in that order; junction bases with no gene match: 6. In nucleotides, the CDR3 is TGCGCCAGCAGCCCGGGGACAGGGGGGACCACAGATACGCAGTATTTT. Translation gives CASSPGTGGTTDTQYF.

The V gene is TRBV11-2, the J gene TRBJ1-5, with D unresolved. Trimming cost V 2 bases and J 4 bases, with 15 bases left between them. The germline V gene has CDR1 SGHAT and CDR2 FQNNGV. The CDR3 totals 16 residues. The CDR3: CASSLSSGLENQPQHF. The CDR3 bases are TGTGCCAGCAGCTTATCGTCGGGGTTAGAGAATCAGCCCCAGCATTTT.

The chain couples TRBV5-1 to TRBJ2-3; D is possibly TRBD1 (6 bases). Germline V CDR1 and CDR2: SGHRS, YFSETQ. V dropped 0 bases and J dropped 0 bases, with 11 bases sitting between them. The CDR3 totals 16 residues. The CDR3 loop is CASSLGRQDSTDTQYF. CDR3 sequence (DNA): TGCGCCAGCAGCTTGGGGAGACAGGACAGCACAGATACGCAGTATTTT.

This clone was detected a few times. In DNA, the CDR3 is TGTGCCAGCATGGTGGGCAGGGGCTACGAGCAGTACTTC. This codes for CASMVGRGYEQYF. V is TRBV6-5 and J is TRBJ2-7; perhaps TRBD1 as D (6 bases). Germline assignment: CDR1 MNHEY and CDR2 SVGAGI. The CDR3 covers 13 residues. V lost 7 bases and J lost 3, with 13 bases in between.

The V call is TRBV5-1, the J call TRBJ2-1; D is ambiguous. Germline-derived CDR1 and CDR2 are SGHRS and YFSETQ. CDR3 length: 13 amino acids. Trimming removed 4 bases at V and 10 bases at J, with 15 bases between. The CDR3 reads CASSRLARTEQFF. The CDR3 DNA follows: TGCGCCAGCAGCCGACTCGCACGGACGGAGCAGTTCTTC.

V and J are TRBV7-6 and TRBJ2-4; TRBD2 agrees at 7 bases. CDR1 and CDR2 from the germline V gene are SGHVS and FNYEAQ. V lost 4 bases to trimming and J lost 1 base; unmatched junction nucleotides: 10. The length of the CDR3 is 17 residues. The CDR3 loop is CASSSAGTRSAKNIQYF. CDR3 bases: TGTGCCAGCAGCTCAGCGGGAACACGTTCGGCCAAAAACATTCAGTACTTC.

This chain links TRBV30 with TRBJ2-3; D remains ambiguous. The CDR3 has 15 residues. Germline lookup yields CDR1 GTSNPN and CDR2 SVGIG (reference sequence). The V gene lost 3 bases and the J gene lost 8 bases, with 21 bases spanning the gap. The CDR3 DNA sequence: TGTGCCTGGAGCCCCCGGAATCCGATATTTCTTACGCAGTATTTT. It codes for CAWSPRNPIFLTQYF.

On this clone itself: The identical CDR3 is also encoded by other nucleotide sequences in the sample. CDR3 sequence (DNA): TGCAGTGCACGAACTGGCTACGAGCAGTACTTC. It is translated as CSARTGYEQYF. The chain uses TRBV20-1 and TRBJ2-7; D unresolved. The CDR3 totals 11 residues. Trimming left V 6 bases short and J 3 bases short, with 9 bases between. CDR1 and CDR2 (germline): DFQATT, SNEGSKA (reference sequence).

V gene TRBV7-2 combines with J gene TRBJ2-7; possibly TRBD1 or TRBD2 for D (5 bases each). The CDR3 is 14 amino acids. The V gene's germline CDR1 is SGHTA and CDR2 FQGNSA. V gave up 4 bases and J gave up 2 bases, with 12 bases separating them. The CDR3, as DNA: TGTGCCAGCAGCTCTACGGGACGGGCCTACGAGCAGTACTTC. Its protein product is CASSSTGRAYEQYF.

The gene calls are TRBV28 and TRBJ1-5; TRBD1 matches 7 bases. This CDR3 has 14 amino acids. The V segment lost 5 bases and the J segment 3 bases; nucleotides outside the gene matches: 4. Germline loops: CDR1 MDHEN, CDR2 SYDVKM. Here the CDR3 DNA reads TGTGCCAGCAGTAAGGGGGCCCTCAATCAGCCCCAGCATTTT. It encodes CASSKGALNQPQHF.

J is TRBJ1-2 and V is TRBV29-1; 11 nucleotides align to TRBD1. This CDR3 is 14 amino acids long. The germline V gene has CDR1 SQVTM and CDR2 ANQGSEA. V trimming: 2 bases; J trimming: 6 bases; junction bases outside the gene matches: 5. The CDR3 sequence: CSVEPGQGANGYTF. The CDR3 nucleotides are TGCAGCGTTGAACCCGGACAGGGGGCGAATGGCTACACCTTC.

The chain combines TRBV5-5 with TRBJ2-7; TRBD2 matches 12 bases. Trimming cost V 3 bases and J 4 bases; bases outside gene matches: 8. CDR3 length equals 16 residues. Germline V gene lookup returns CDR1 SGHKS and CDR2 YYEKEE (reference sequence). Here the CDR3 reads CASSSWTSGDLYEQYF. CDR3 sequence (DNA): TGTGCCAGCAGCTCCTGGACTAGCGGGGACCTATACGAGCAGTACTTC.

The chain has TRBV10-3 and TRBJ1-2; perhaps TRBD1 as D (5 bases). The CDR3 consists of 15 residues. V was clipped by 11 bases and J by 5 bases, with 24 bases between them. Germline-derived CDR1 and CDR2 are ENHRY and SYGVKD. The CDR3 here is CAASLGAGRRYGYTF. CDR3 coding DNA: TGTGCCGCTTCACTTGGGGCGGGACGGAGGTATGGCTACACCTTC.

The V call is TRBV28, the J call TRBJ2-4; 13 bases align to TRBD2. This CDR3 has 21 residues. Germline lookup yields CDR1 MDHEN and CDR2 SYDVKM. The V gene end was trimmed by 1 base and the J gene end by 2 bases; junction bases not matched to a gene: 14. The CDR3 is CASSLFSLSGTSGATKNIQYF. CDR3 bases: TGTGCCAGCAGTTTATTTAGTCTGTCGGGGACTAGCGGGGCGACCAAAAACATTCAGTACTTC. The complete variable domain, with remaining parts taken from reference TRBV28 and TRBJ2-4, reads DVKVTQSSRYLVKRTGEKVFLECVQDMDHENMFWYRQDPGLGLRLIYFSYDVKMKEKGDIPEGYSVSREKKERFSLILESASTNQTSMYLCASSLFSLSGTSGATKNIQYFGAGTRLSVL.

This chain joins TRBV28 and TRBJ1-5; D remains ambiguous. This CDR3 contains 12 residues. With 1 base removed from V and 8 bases from J, the gap between germline ends came to 6 bases. Germline CDR1 and CDR2: MDHEN and SYDVKM. CDR3 residues: CASSLFGKPQHF. Written as DNA, the CDR3 is TGTGCCAGCAGTTTATTCGGAAAGCCCCAGCATTTT.

This sequence joins TRBV6-1 and TRBJ2-3; maybe TRBD1 (5 bases). CDR1 is MNHNS and CDR2 is SASEGT in the germline V gene. Trimming left V 4 bases short and J 8 bases short, with 13 bases between. The CDR3 loop spans 13 amino acids. CDR3 amino acids: CASSGEGVGTQYF. The CDR3 DNA is TGTGCCAGCAGTGGAGAAGGGGTCGGTACGCAGTATTTT.

This rearrangement joins TRBV30 to TRBJ1-5; D perhaps matches TRBD1 (6 bases). Trimming shortened V by 2 bases and J by 5 bases, and 13 bases separated the two germline ends. This CDR3 contains 14 residues. Germline CDR1 GTSNPN, CDR2 SVGIG (reference sequence). CDR3 bases: TGTGCCTGGAGTCGACAGGCGGGGGATCAGCCCCAGCATTTT. Translating gives CAWSRQAGDQPQHF. The entire variable domain, with the rest obtained from reference TRBV30 and TRBJ1-5, is as follows: SQTIHQWPATLVQPVGSPLSLECTVEGTSNPNLYWYRQAAGRGLQLLFYSVGIGQISSEVPQNLSASRPQDRQFILSSKKLLLSDSGFYLCAWSRQAGDQPQHFGDGTRLSIL.

The chain uses TRBV13 and TRBJ1-3; TRBD1 might be the D (6 bases). Trimming took off 7 bases at V and 0 bases at J, with 19 bases between the two ends. Germline V gene lookup returns CDR1 PRHDT and CDR2 FYEKMQ (reference sequence). There are 17 residues in the CDR3. The CDR3, as DNA: TGTGCCAGCACCGACTACCAGGGGCCCAGCTCTGGAAACACCATATATTTT. The encoded protein is CASTDYQGPSSGNTIYF.

This clone was detected a few times. This could be a read error, since a much larger clone is one nucleotide away. Distinct nucleotide sequences in the sample also encode this CDR3. The chain joins TRBV2 to TRBJ1-5; no definite D call. The CDR3 is made up of 14 amino acids. V lost 3 bases, J lost 0 bases, and 6 bases lay in between. The V gene's germline CDR1 is SNHLY and CDR2 FYNNEI. CDR3 residues: CASSEWDSNQPQHF. CDR3 DNA sequence: TGTGCCAGCAGTGAGTGGGATAGCAATCAGCCCCAGCATTTT.

This clone came up a few times. The chain links TRBV6-6 to TRBJ1-6, with D maybe TRBD1 (5 bases). The CDR3 is 14 residues long. With 4 bases removed from V and 9 bases from J, the gap between germline ends came to 13 bases. Germline CDR1 reads MNHNY; CDR2 reads SVGAGI (reference sequence). CDR3 bases: TGTGCCAGCAGTTCGGGACTTGATCGTTCACCCCTCCACTTT. The encoded protein is CASSSGLDRSPLHF.

The chain couples TRBV10-1 to TRBJ2-7; D is undetermined. Germline CDR1 reads WNHNN; CDR2 reads SYGVQD (reference sequence). V was trimmed by 2 bases and J by 5 bases, leaving 10 bases between them. The CDR3 consists of 13 residues. Written as DNA, the CDR3 is TGCGCCAGCAGTGAGGGCTCCATCCACGAGCAGTACTTC. It is translated as CASSEGSIHEQYF.

Remarks on this clone: A clone one base away is much larger, so this may be a read error. Other DNA sequences from this sample encode an identical CDR3 as well. J is TRBJ2-7 and V is TRBV6-1, with no clear D. Between the trimmed V and J ends, which lost 1 base and 3 bases, there was a span of 4 bases. Germline CDR1 is MNHNS and CDR2 is SASEGT. This CDR3 comprises 12 residues. CDR3 amino acids: CASSEVGYEQYF. The CDR3 DNA follows: TGTGCCAGCAGTGAAGTAGGCTACGAGCAGTACTTC.

In this sample, this clone turned up many times. J is TRBJ2-7 and V is TRBV5-6; D ambiguous. The CDR3 sequence is 13 residues long. Between the trimmed V and J ends, which lost 2 bases and 4 bases, there was a span of 10 bases. Germline values: CDR1 SGHDT, CDR2 YYEEEE. CDR3 DNA sequence: TGTGCCAGCAGCTTACGCTCTGTTTACGAGCAGTACTTC. This translates into CASSLRSVYEQYF.

The chain uses TRBV6-1 and TRBJ2-5; 11 bases match TRBD2. The CDR3 extends over 15 amino acids. Germline assignment: CDR1 MNHNS and CDR2 SASEGT. After removal of 5 bases from V and 5 bases from J, the junction contained 7 bases not matched to a gene. The CDR3 DNA is TGTGCCAGCAGTCAGAGGGGGACTAGCGGTGAGACCCAGTACTTC. Its translation is CASSQRGTSGETQYF.

The chain links TRBV7-2 to TRBJ2-3, with unresolved D. V lost 2 bases to trimming and J lost 5 bases, with 14 bases between them. The CDR3 consists of 15 residues. The V gene's germline CDR1 is SGHTA and CDR2 FQGNSA. The CDR3, as DNA: TGTGCCAGCAGCTTATGGGGTCAGGTGGGAGATACGCAGTATTTT. Residues: CASSLWGQVGDTQYF. The full variable domain, rest sourced from reference TRBV7-2 and TRBJ2-3, is GAGVSQSPSNKVTEKGKDVELRCDPISGHTALYWYRQSLGQGLEFLIYFQGNSAPDKSGLPSDRFSAERTGGSVSTLTIQRTQQEDSAVYLCASSLWGQVGDTQYFGPGTRLTVL.

The chain has TRBV5-6 and TRBJ1-4; D is unresolved. The CDR3 runs to 14 residues. V was clipped by 2 bases and J by 2 bases, with 7 bases between them. Looked up from germline, CDR1 is SGHDT and CDR2 is YYEEEE. The CDR3 DNA reads TGTGCCAGCAGCTTAGTGGGGACTAATGAAAAACTGTTTTTT. Its translation is CASSLVGTNEKLFF. The variable domain in full, with the rest retrieved from reference TRBV5-6 and TRBJ1-4, is DAGVTQSPTHLIKTRGQQVTLRCSPKSGHDTVSWYQQALGQGPQFIFQYYEEEERQRGNFPDRFSGHQFPNYSSELNVNALLLGDSALYLCASSLVGTNEKLFFGSGTQLSVL.